The clone carrying this TCR beta chain was recorded a few times. As yet, its antigen is unknown. The data derive from a study of cytomegalovirus exposure and HLA in healthy donors. Study-level findings and limits: The majority of CMV-associated TCR beta chains were reported as apparently HLA-restricted in a later analysis. Beyond CMV serostatus, there was no information to go on about immune exposure.

The PCR contained 60 Vbeta and 13 Jbeta primers. The repertoire was sequenced with immunoSEQ multiplex PCR; TCRdb's copy has only in-frame clones and lacks some. The data contain fewer than 150,000 clones, over 60% of them singletons. The CDR3 runs to 13 residues. Germline assignment: CDR1 SGHTA and CDR2 FQGNSA. V was trimmed by 3 bases and J by 3 bases, leaving 6 bases between them. Specimen: PBMCs. This chain joins TRBV7-2 and TRBJ1-5; D is uncertain. This receptor was identified in a man between 40 and 49 years old in good health and CMV-seronegative. CDR3 sequence reads: CASSFNNNQPQHF. The CDR3 coding sequence is TGTGCCAGCAGCTTTAATAACAATCAGCCCCAGCATTTT.